This TCR beta chain is drawn from a study of blood T cell repertoires in COVID-19. Overall study context: The analysed material was cDNA or gDNA that came from T cells, B-cell-depleted T cells, or PBMCs.

Libraries were prepared by immunoSEQ multiplex PCR; TCRdb keeps only in-frame clonotypes and omits some of them. The table shows a few hundred thousand clones, with about nine tenths occurring only once. V lost 5 bases, J lost 2 bases, and 16 bases lay in between. Germline V CDR1 and CDR2: SGHAT, FQNNGV. This CDR3 has 15 residues. V gene TRBV11-2 combines with J gene TRBJ2-7, with a possible D match to TRBD1 (6 bases). Source material: peripheral blood. The TCR comes from a woman aged 25 to 45 with COVID-19, enrolled during active disease. This CDR3 reads CASSPRQVTAYEQYF. CDR3 nucleotides: TGTGCCAGCAGCCCTCGACAGGTCACCGCCTACGAGCAGTACTTC. The full variable domain, rest sourced from reference TRBV11-2 and TRBJ2-7, is EAGVAQSPRYKIIEKRQSVAFWCNPISGHATLYWYQQILGQGPKLLIQFQNNGVVDDSQLPKDRFSAERLKGVDSTLKIQPAKLEDSAVYLCASSPRQVTAYEQYFGPGTRLTVT.